These T cell receptor gamma chains were read from a single sample in a study of gamma-delta T cells after stem cell transplantation. TCRdb applied CATT to the RT-PCR reads for clone calling. The sample has about 4,800 gamma-chain clones, 15% to 25% seen once. The sequencing sample was made of gamma-delta T cells. Receptor source: a human donor. It is not recorded whose cells these are; they may come from a transplant donor. CDR3s include the opening cysteine and the closing phenylalanine or tryptophan. Some rows have no size entry. The others give once, few or many, or a class for an expanded clone.

clone_size	v_call	j_call	cdr3_aa	cdr3_nt
NA	TRGV5	TRGJ1/TRGJ2	CATWDRNYYKKLF	TGTGCCACCTGGGACCGGAATTATTATAAGAAACTCTTT
NA	TRGV8	TRGJ1/TRGJ2	CATWDLGDKKLF	TGTGCCACCTGGGACCTTGGGGATAAGAAACTCTTT
NA	TRGV3	TRGJ1/TRGJ2	CATWDIDYYKKLF	TGTGCCACCTGGGACATAGATTATTATAAGAAACTCTTT
few	TRGV8	TRGJ1/TRGJ2	CATWDSSDHYKKLF	TGTGCCACCTGGGATTCCTCAGATCATTATAAGAAACTCTTT
NA	TRGV2	TRGJ1/TRGJ2	CATWDGLEEYKKLF	TGTGCCACCTGGGACGGGCTTGAGGAGTATAAGAAACTCTTT
few	TRGV9	TRGJP	CALWEGKQELGKKIKVF	TGTGCCTTGTGGGAGGGAAAGCAAGAGTTGGGCAAAAAAATCAAGGTATTT
medium-sized	TRGV2	TRGJ1/TRGJ2	CATWDGREKLF	TGTGCCACCTGGGACGGGCGTGAGAAACTCTTT
NA	TRGV8	TRGJ1/TRGJ2	CATWDIPYYKKLF	TGTGCCACCTGGGATATACCCTATTATAAGAAACTCTTT
NA	TRGV4	TRGJ1/TRGJ2	CATWDVGYHKKLF	TGTGCCACCTGGGATGTGGGGTATCATAAGAAACTCTTT
NA	TRGV9	TRGJ1/TRGJ2	CALWEVQLGYYKKLF	TGTGCCTTGTGGGAGGTGCAATTGGGCTATTATAAGAAACTCTTT
few	TRGV2	TRGJP2	CATWDGSDWIKTF	TGTGCCACCTGGGACGGAAGTGATTGGATCAAGACGTTT
NA	TRGV2	TRGJ1/TRGJ2	CATWDGSYKTLF	TGTGCCACCTGGGACGGCTCTTATAAGACACTCTTT
NA	TRGV9	TRGJ1/TRGJ2	CALWEVQSLNYYKKLF	TGTGCCTTGTGGGAGGTGCAATCCCTGAATTATTATAAGAAACTCTTT
NA	TRGV9	TRGJ1/TRGJ2	CALWAGGRYKKLF	TGTGCCTTGTGGGCGGGGGGGCGTTATAAGAAACTCTTT
NA	TRGV2	TRGJP1	CATWDGLGWFKIF	TGTGCCACCTGGGACGGCCTAGGTTGGTTCAAGATATTT
NA	TRGV2	TRGJ1/TRGJ2	CATWDGQRYKKLF	TGTGCCACCTGGGACGGGCAACGTTATAAGAAACTCTTT
NA	TRGV4	TRGJP2	CATWDVRSGDWIKTF	TGTGCCACCTGGGATGTACGCAGTGGTGATTGGATCAAGACGTTT